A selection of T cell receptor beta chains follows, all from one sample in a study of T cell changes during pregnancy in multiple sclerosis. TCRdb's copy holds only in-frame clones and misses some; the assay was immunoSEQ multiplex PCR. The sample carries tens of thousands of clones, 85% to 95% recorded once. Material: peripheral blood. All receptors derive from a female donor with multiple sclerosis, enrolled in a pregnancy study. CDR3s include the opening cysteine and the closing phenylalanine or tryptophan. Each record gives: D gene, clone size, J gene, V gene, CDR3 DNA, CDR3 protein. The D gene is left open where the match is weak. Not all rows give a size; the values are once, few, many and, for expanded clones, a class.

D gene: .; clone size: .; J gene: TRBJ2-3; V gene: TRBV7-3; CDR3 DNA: TGTGCCAGCAGCTTAGGGGGAACAGATACGCAGTATTTT; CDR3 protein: CASSLGGTDTQYF
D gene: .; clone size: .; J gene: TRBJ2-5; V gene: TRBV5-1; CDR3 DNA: TGCGCCAGCAGTTGGGGACGGCAAGAGACCCAGTACTTC; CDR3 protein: CASSWGRQETQYF
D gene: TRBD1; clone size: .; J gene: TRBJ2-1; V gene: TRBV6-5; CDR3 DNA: TGTGCCAGCAGGATCTTACCGGGACAGCTCAATGAGCAGTTCTTC; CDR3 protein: CASRILPGQLNEQFF
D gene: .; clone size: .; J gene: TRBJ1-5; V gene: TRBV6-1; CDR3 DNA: TGTGCCAGCAGTGAAGACTTTAGGGGAAATCAGCCCCAGCATTTT; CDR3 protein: CASSEDFRGNQPQHF
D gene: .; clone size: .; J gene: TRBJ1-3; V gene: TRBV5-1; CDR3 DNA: TGCGCCAGCAGCGAGGGACTTGGAAACACCATATATTTT; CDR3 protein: CASSEGLGNTIYF
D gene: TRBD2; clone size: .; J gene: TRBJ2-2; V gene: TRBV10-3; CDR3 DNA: TGTGCCATCAGGGGGGAGGGGACTAGCGGGAAGGGCGGGGAGCTGTTTTTT; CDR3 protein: CAIRGEGTSGKGGELFF
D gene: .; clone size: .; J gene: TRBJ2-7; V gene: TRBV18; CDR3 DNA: TGTGCCAGCTCACCCGGTAGTATGAGGGCATTCGACTACGAGCAGTACTTC; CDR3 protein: CASSPGSMRAFDYEQYF
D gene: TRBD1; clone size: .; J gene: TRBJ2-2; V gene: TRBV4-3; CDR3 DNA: TGCGCCAGCAGCCCACAGGGGGCAAACACCGGGGAGCTGTTTTTT; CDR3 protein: CASSPQGANTGELFF
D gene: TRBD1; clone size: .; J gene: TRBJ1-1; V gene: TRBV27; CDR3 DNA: TGTGCCAGCAGCTCGACAGGGGCGAACACTGAAGCTTTCTTT; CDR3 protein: CASSSTGANTEAFF
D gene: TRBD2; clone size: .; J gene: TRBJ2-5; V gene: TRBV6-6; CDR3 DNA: TGTGCCAGCACCGACGTCTCCGGGGGGCAAGAGACCCAGTACTTC; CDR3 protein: CASTDVSGGQETQYF
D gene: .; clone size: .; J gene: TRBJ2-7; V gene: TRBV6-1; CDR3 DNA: TGTGCCAGCAGTCCAGGAGGGGAGTCCTACGAGCAGTACTTC; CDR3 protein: CASSPGGESYEQYF
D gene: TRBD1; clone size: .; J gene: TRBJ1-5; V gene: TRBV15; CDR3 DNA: TGTGCCACCAGCAGGACCAGGACAGGATATTATCAGCCCCAGCATTTT; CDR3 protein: CATSRTRTGYYQPQHF
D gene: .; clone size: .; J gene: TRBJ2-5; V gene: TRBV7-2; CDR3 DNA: TGTGCCAGCAGCCACCTAGGGGACCGACAGCTAAGTAGGCTGGAGACCCAGTACTTC; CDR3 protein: CASSHLGDRQLSRLETQYF
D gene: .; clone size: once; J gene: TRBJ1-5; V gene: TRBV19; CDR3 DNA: TGTGCCAGTAGTATAGATAGACAGTCTAATCAGCCCCAGCATTTT; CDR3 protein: CASSIDRQSNQPQHF
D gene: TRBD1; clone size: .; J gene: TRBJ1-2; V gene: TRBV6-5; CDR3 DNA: TGTGCCAGCAGTTACTCCGGGACAGGGGTGGGCTATGGCTACACCTTC; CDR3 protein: CASSYSGTGVGYGYTF
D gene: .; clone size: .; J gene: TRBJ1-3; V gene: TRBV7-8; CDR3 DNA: TGTGCCAGCAGCTTTCCCCAACGGACGGAAACTGGAAACACCATATATTTT; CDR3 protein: CASSFPQRTETGNTIYF
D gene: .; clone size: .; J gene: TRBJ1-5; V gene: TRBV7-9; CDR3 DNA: TGTGCCAGCAGCTTAGACAGCATTCAGCCCCAGCATTTT; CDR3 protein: CASSLDSIQPQHF
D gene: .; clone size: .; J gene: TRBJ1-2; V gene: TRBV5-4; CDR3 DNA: TGTGCCAGCAGCTTGGAGGGACTGTCGTATGGCTACACCTTC; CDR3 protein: CASSLEGLSYGYTF
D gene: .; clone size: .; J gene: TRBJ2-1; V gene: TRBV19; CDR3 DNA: TGTGCCAGTAGTATAGTTTATGACTACCAGTACAATGAGCAGTTCTTC; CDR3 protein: CASSIVYDYQYNEQFF
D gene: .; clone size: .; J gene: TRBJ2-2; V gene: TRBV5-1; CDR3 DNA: TGCGCCAGCAGCCCGCAGGGCGGAACCGGGGAGCTGTTTTTT; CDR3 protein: CASSPQGGTGELFF
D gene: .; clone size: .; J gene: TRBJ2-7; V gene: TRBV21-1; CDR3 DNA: TGTGCCAGCAGCAAAGTGGGACGGGGGGACTACGAGCAGTACTTC; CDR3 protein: CASSKVGRGDYEQYF
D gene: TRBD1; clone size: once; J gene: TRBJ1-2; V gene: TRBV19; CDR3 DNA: TGTGCCAGTGGCGGACAGGGGGTTTATGGCTACACCTTC; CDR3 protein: CASGGQGVYGYTF